This T cell receptor (beta chain) was profiled in a study of monozygotic twins with inflammatory bowel disease. Germline values: CDR1 SNHLY, CDR2 FYNNEI. There are 14 residues in the CDR3. TCRdb reanalyzed the 5' RACE reads and collapses them to one entry per CDR3 protein, without DNA. The sample totals 150,000 to 200,000 distinct CDR3 sequences. This sequence was found in a human donor with ulcerative colitis or Crohn's disease, or a healthy co-twin of an affected twin (not recorded which). The specimen was blood. V gene TRBV2 combines with J gene TRBJ1-4; there is no DNA to check the TCRdb D call of TRBD1. The CDR3 protein is CASSETPEAGKLFF.